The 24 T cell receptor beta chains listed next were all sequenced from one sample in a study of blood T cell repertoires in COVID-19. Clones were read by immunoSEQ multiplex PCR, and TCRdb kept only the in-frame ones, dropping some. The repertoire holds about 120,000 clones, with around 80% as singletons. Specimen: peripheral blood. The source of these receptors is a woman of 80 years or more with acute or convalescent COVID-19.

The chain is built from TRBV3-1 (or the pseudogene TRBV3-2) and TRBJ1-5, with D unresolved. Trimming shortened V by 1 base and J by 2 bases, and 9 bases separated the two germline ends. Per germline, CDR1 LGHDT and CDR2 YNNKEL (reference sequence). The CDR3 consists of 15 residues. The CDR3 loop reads CASSQGFTGNQPQHF. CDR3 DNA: TGTGCCAGCAGCCAAGGCTTTACGGGCAATCAGCCCCAGCATTTT.

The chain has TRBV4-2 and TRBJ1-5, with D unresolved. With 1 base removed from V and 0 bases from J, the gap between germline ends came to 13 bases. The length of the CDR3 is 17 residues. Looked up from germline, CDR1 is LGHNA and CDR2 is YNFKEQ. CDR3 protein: CASSQASGFISNQPQHF. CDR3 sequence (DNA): TGTGCCAGCAGCCAAGCCTCAGGATTCATTAGCAATCAGCCCCAGCATTTT.

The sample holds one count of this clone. CDR3 region: CASSYPGLRTEAFF. Here the CDR3 DNA reads TGTGCCAGCAGTTACCCAGGACTACGGACTGAAGCTTTCTTT. The chain employs TRBV6-5 and TRBJ1-1, with no clear D. V was trimmed by 2 bases and J by 5 bases, leaving 12 bases between them. Germline V gene lookup returns CDR1 MNHEY and CDR2 SVGAGI. The CDR3 covers 14 residues.

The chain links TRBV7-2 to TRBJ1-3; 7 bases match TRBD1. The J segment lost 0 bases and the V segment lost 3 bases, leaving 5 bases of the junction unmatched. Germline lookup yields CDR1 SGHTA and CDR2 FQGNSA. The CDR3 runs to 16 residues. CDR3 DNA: TGTGCCAGCAGCTTTCGACAGGGATCCTCTGGAAACACCATATATTTT. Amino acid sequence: CASSFRQGSSGNTIYF. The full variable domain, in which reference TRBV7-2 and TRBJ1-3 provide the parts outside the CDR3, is GAGVSQSPSNKVTEKGKDVELRCDPISGHTALYWYRQSLGQGLEFLIYFQGNSAPDKSGLPSDRFSAERTGGSVSTLTIQRTQQEDSAVYLCASSFRQGSSGNTIYFGEGSWLTVV.

The CDR3: CASRTGTGGYNEQFF. CDR3 nucleotide sequence: TGTGCCAGCAGGACCGGGACAGGGGGGTACAATGAGCAGTTCTTC. The gene calls are TRBV7-8 and TRBJ2-1, with 11 bases identical to TRBD1. Trimming at V came to 6 bases and at J to 4 bases, leaving 5 bases not matched to a gene. CDR3 length: 15 residues. CDR1 and CDR2 (germline): SGHVS, FQNEAQ.

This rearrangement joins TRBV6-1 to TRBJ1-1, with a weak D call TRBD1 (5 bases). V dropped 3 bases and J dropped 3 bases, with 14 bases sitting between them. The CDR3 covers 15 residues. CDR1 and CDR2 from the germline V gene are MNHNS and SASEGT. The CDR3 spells CASSDGWGEDTEAFF. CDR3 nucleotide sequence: TGTGCCAGCAGTGATGGGTGGGGGGAGGACACTGAAGCTTTCTTT.

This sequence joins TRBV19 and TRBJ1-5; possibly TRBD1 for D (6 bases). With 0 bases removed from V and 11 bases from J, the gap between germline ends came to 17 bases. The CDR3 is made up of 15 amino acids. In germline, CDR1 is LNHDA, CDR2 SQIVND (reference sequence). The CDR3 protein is CASSIDDRLPRSQHF. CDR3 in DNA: TGTGCCAGTAGTATAGATGACAGGCTACCTCGGTCCCAGCATTTT.

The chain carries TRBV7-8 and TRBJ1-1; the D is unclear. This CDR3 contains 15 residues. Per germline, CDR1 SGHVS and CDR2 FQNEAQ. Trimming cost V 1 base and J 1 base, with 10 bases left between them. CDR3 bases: TGTGCCAGCAGCTTAGAAGGACGGGAGAACACTGAAGCTTTCTTT. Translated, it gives CASSLEGRENTEAFF.

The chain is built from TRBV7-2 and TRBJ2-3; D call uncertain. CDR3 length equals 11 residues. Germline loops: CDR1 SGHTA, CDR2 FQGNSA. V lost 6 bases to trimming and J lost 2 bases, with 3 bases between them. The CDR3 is CASSYTDTQYF. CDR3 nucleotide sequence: TGTGCCAGCAGTTACACAGATACGCAGTATTTT. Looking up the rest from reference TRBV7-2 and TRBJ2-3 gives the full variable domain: GAGVSQSPSNKVTEKGKDVELRCDPISGHTALYWYRQSLGQGLEFLIYFQGNSAPDKSGLPSDRFSAERTGGSVSTLTIQRTQQEDSAVYLCASSYTDTQYFGPGTRLTVL.

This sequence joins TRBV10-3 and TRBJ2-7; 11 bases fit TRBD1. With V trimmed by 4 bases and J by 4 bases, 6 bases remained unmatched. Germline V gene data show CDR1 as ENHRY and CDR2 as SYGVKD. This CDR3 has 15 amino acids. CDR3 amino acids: CAISGRTGGLYEQYF. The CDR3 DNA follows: TGTGCCATCAGTGGAAGGACAGGGGGCTTGTACGAGCAGTACTTC.

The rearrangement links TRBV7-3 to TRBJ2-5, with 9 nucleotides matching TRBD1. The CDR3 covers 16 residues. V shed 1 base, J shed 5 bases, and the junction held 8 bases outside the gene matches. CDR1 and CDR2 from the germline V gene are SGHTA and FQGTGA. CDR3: CASSLNRGQGMETQYF. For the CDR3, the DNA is TGTGCCAGCAGCTTAAACAGGGGGCAGGGAATGGAGACCCAGTACTTC.

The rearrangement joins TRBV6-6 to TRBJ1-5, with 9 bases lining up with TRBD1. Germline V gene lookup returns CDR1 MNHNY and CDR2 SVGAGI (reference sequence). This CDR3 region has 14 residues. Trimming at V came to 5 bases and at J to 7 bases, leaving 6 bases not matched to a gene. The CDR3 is CASSPQGQGQPQHF. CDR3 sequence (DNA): TGTGCCAGCAGTCCACAGGGACAGGGCCAGCCCCAGCATTTT.

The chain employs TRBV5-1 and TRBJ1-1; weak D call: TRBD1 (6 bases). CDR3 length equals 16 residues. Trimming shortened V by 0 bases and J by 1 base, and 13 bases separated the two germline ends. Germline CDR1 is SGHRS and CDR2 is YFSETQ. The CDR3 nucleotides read TGCGCCAGCAGCTTGGAGGGCAGGGGTGGGAACACTGAAGCTTTCTTT. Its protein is CASSLEGRGGNTEAFF.

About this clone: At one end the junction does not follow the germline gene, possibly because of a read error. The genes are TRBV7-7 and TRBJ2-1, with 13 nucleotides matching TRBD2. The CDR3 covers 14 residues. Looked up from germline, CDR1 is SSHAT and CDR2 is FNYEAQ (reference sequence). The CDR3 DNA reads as TGTGCTAGCAGCAAGTGGACTAGCGGGGGAGAGCAGTTCTTC. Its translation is CASSKWTSGGEQFF.

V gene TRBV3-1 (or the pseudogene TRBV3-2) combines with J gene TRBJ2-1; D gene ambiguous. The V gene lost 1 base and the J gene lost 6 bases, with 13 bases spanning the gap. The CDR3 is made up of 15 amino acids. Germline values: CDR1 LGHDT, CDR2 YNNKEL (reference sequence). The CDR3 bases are TGTGCCAGCAGCCAAGCTCCCGTGGCCCCCAATGAGCAGTTCTTC. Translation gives CASSQAPVAPNEQFF.

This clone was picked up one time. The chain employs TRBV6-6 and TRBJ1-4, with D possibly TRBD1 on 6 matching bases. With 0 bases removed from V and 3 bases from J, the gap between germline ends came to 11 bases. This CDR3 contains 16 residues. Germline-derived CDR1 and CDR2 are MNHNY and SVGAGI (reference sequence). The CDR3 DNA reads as TGTGCCAGCAGTTACTCGGTGGGGGCTGCTAATGAAAAACTGTTTTTT. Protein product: CASSYSVGAANEKLFF.

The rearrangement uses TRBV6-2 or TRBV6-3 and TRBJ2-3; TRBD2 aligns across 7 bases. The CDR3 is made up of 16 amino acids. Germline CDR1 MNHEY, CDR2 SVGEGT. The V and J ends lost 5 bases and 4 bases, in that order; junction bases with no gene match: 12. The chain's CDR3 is CASSETGGGGPDTQYF. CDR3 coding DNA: TGTGCCAGCAGTGAGACGGGAGGAGGAGGCCCAGATACGCAGTATTTT.

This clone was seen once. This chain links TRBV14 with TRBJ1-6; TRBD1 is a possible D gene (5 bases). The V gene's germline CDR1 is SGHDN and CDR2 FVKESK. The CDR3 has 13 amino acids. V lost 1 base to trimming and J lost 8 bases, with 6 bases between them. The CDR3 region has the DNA TGTGCCAGCAGCCAAGGACAGTATTCACCCCTCCACTTT. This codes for CASSQGQYSPLHF.

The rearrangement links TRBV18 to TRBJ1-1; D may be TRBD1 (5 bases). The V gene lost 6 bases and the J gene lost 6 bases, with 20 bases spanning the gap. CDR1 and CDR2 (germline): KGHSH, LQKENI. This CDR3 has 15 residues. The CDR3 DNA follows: TGTGCCAGCTCTCCAGGGAGGGCTGGTTGGCCTGAAGCTTTCTTT. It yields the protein CASSPGRAGWPEAFF.

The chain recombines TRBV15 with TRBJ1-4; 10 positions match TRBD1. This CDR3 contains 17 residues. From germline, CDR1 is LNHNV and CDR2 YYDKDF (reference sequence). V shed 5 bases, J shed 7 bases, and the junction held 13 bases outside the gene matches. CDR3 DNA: TGTGCCACCAGCGGAGGCCCCCGGACAGGGGGTCTTGAAAAACTGTTTTTT. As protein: CATSGGPRTGGLEKLFF.

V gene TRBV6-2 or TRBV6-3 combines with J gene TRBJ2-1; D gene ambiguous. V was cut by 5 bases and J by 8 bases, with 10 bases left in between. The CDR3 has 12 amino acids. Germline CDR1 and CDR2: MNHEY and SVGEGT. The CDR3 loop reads CASSLDNYEQFF. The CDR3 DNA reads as TGTGCCAGCAGTCTTGACAACTATGAGCAGTTCTTC.

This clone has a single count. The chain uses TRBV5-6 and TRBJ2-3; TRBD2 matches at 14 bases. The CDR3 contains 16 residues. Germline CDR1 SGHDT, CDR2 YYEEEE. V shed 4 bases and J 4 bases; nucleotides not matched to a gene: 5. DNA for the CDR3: TGTGCCAGCAGCGCGGGACTAGCGGGAGTATCAGATACGCAGTATTTT. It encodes CASSAGLAGVSDTQYF.

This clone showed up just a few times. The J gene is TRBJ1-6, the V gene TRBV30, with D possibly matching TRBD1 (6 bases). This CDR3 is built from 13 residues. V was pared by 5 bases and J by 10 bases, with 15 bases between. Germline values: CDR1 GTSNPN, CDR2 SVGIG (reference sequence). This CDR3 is CAWLPDRLSPLHF. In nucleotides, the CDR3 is TGTGCCTGGCTCCCCGACAGGTTGTCACCCCTCCACTTT.

The CDR3 loop reads CASSASSGYTQYF. The CDR3 coding sequence is TGTGCCAGCAGCGCTTCTAGCGGTTATACGCAGTATTTT. The chain recombines TRBV5-4 with TRBJ2-3; 7 bases line up with TRBD2. After removal of 4 bases from V and 7 bases from J, the junction contained 6 bases not matched to a gene. CDR3 size: 13 residues. Germline loops: CDR1 SGHNT, CDR2 YYREEE (reference sequence). Using reference TRBV5-4 and TRBJ2-3 for the parts outside the CDR3, the full variable domain is ETGVTQSPTHLIKTRGQQVTLRCSSQSGHNTVSWYQQALGQGPQFIFQYYREEENGRGNFPPRFSGLQFPNYSSELNVNALELDDSALYLCASSASSGYTQYFGPGTRLTVL.